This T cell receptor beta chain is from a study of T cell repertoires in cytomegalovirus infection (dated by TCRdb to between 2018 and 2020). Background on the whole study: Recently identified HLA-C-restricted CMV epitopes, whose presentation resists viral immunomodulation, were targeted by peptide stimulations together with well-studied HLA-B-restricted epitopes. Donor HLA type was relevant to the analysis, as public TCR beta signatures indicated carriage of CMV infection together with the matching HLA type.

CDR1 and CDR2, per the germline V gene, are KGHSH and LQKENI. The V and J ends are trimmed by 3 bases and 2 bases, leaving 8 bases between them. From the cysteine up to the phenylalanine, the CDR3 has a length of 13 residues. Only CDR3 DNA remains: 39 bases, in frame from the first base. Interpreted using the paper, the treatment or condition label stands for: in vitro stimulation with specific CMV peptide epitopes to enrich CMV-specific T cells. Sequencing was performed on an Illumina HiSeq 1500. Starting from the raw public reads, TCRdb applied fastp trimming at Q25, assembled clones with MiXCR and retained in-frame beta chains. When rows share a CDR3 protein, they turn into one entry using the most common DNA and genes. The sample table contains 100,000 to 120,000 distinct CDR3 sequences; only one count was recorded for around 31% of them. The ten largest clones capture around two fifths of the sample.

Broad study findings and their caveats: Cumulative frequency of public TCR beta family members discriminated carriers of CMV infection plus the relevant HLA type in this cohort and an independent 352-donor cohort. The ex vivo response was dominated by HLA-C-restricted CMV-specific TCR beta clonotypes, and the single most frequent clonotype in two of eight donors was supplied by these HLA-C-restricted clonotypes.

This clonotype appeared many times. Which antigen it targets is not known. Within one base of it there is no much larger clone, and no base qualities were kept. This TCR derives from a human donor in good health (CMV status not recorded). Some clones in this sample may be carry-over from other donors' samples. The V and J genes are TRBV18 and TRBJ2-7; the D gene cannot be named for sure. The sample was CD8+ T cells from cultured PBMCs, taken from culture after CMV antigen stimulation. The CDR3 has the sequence CASSPGRTYEQYF. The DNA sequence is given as TGTGCCAGCTCACCGGGCAGAACCTACGAGCAGTACTTC.